A selection of T cell receptor beta chains follows, all from one sample in a study of blood T cell repertoires in COVID-19. TCRdb keeps only in-frame clones here, not all; method: immunoSEQ multiplex PCR. Of 20,000 to 25,000 clones in the sample, 70% to 90% were seen once. The sequenced sample consisted of peripheral blood. The receptor source for this set is a man in his forties or fifties with active COVID-19. The CDR3 runs from the conserved cysteine through the conserved F or W. A D gene is named only where the DNA matches it firmly. A clone size is listed for some rows: how often the clone was seen (once, few, many), or a class if it is expanded.

J gene | clone size | D gene | V gene | CDR3 DNA | CDR3 protein
TRBJ2-1 | - | TRBD1 | TRBV7-3 | TGTGCCAGCAGCCCAGGGGGCTTGGGCAATGAGCAGTTCTTC | CASSPGGLGNEQFF
TRBJ2-7 | - | TRBD1 | TRBV5-4 | TGTGCCATCGGGGGGCGGGGGACAGGGTACGAGCAGTACTTC | CAIGGRGTGYEQYF
TRBJ1-2 | - | - | TRBV30 | TGTGCCTGGAGCCCCCGGGGAAGAAACTATGGCTACACCTTC | CAWSPRGRNYGYTF
TRBJ2-7 | - | TRBD1 | TRBV3-1/TRBV3-2 | TGTGCCAGCAGCCGGACAGGGGGATGGGAGCAGTACTTC | CASSRTGGWEQYF
TRBJ2-7 | few | - | TRBV7-9 | TGTGCCAGCAGCTTAGACGTCAGCTCCTACGAGCAGTACTTC | CASSLDVSSYEQYF
TRBJ2-5 | - | TRBD2 | TRBV5-1 | TGCGCCAGCAGCTTGGGGCTAGCGGGGGACCAACAAGAGACCCAGTACTTC | CASSLGLAGDQQETQYF
TRBJ2-3 | - | TRBD2 | TRBV9 | TGTGCCAGCAGCGTAGAAGGGACTAGAACAGATACGCAGTATTTT | CASSVEGTRTDTQYF
TRBJ2-5 | - | - | TRBV3-1/TRBV3-2 | TGTGCCAGCAGCCAAGACCCAGGGCCGCAAGAGACCCAGTACTTC | CASSQDPGPQETQYF
TRBJ2-1 | - | - | TRBV9 | TGTGCCAGCGCTAAGGCTAGCCACAATGAGCAGTTCTTC | CASAKASHNEQFF
TRBJ1-3 | - | - | TRBV30 | TGTGCCTGGAGGGAGGACTCTGGAAACACCATATATTTT | CAWREDSGNTIYF
TRBJ1-1 | - | - | TRBV11-2 | TGTGCCAGCAGCCGGGGAGGGACTGAAGCTTTCTTT | CASSRGGTEAFF
TRBJ1-1 | - | TRBD1 | TRBV7-9 | TGTGCCAGCAGCTGGGGACAGGGGATTTGGTCTGAAGCTTTCTTT | CASSWGQGIWSEAFF
TRBJ2-7 | - | TRBD1 | TRBV25-1 | TGTGCCAGCAGTGAATGGGGGAACAGGGGGGAGCAGTACTTC | CASSEWGNRGEQYF
TRBJ1-3 | once | - | TRBV4-3 | TGCGCCAGCAGCCAGAGCTGGAGCGGGGCTGGCTCTGGAAACACCATATATTTT | CASSQSWSGAGSGNTIYF
TRBJ1-3 | - | - | TRBV30 | TGTGCCTGGTTTAGGGACCGGGAGGTTTTTGGAAACACCATATATTTT | CAWFRDREVFGNTIYF
TRBJ2-7 | - | TRBD1 | TRBV7-3 | TGTGCCAGCAGCTTACGCCCAGGGGGCCTTGACGAGCAGTACTTC | CASSLRPGGLDEQYF
TRBJ2-1 | once | - | TRBV5-1 | TGCGCCAGCAGCTCCCCTAGCGAGGGTTCGTCCTACAATGAGCAGTTCTTC | CASSSPSEGSSYNEQFF
TRBJ2-2 | - | TRBD2 | TRBV18 | TGTGCCAGCTCACCAGGGACTACAAACACCGGGGAGCTGTTTTTT | CASSPGTTNTGELFF
TRBJ2-7 | - | TRBD2 | TRBV27 | TGTGCCAGCAGGCTAACCGGGACTAACTCCTACGAGCAGTACTTC | CASRLTGTNSYEQYF
TRBJ2-1 | - | - | TRBV9 | TGTGCCAGTACAGGGACGGGGAATGAGCAGTTCTTC | CASTGTGNEQFF
TRBJ2-2 | - | - | TRBV7-2 | TGTGCCAGCAGCTTACGGCAACTAGGGGAGCTGTTTTTT | CASSLRQLGELFF
TRBJ2-1 | - | - | TRBV10-3 | TGTGCCACCAGGGGGAAGCGGGGGCTTAGCTCCTACAATGAGCAGTTCTTC | CATRGKRGLSSYNEQFF
TRBJ1-2 | - | - | TRBV7-9 | TGTGCCAGCAGCCTAGGACAGTCTAACTATGGCTACACCTTC | CASSLGQSNYGYTF
TRBJ1-6 | once | - | TRBV18 | TGTGCCAGCTCACCACCGCAGGGCCATAATTCACCCCTCCACTTT | CASSPPQGHNSPLHF
TRBJ1-2 | - | - | TRBV4-1 | TGCGCCAGCAGCCAAGCCACCAGGACGAGGAGGTATGGCTACACCTTC | CASSQATRTRRYGYTF
TRBJ2-6 | - | TRBD1 | TRBV18 | TGTGCCAGCCTAGGACAGGGGGACGCTCGTGGGGCCAACGTCCTGACTTTC | CASLGQGDARGANVLTF
TRBJ2-2 | - | - | TRBV9 | TGTGCCAGCAGCCCCCTCCGGACTTCGAACACCGGGGAGCTGTTTTTT | CASSPLRTSNTGELFF
TRBJ2-3 | - | - | TRBV30 | TGTGCCTGTCCCGGAGAGAAGCTAACGCAGTATTTT | CACPGEKLTQYF
TRBJ2-7 | - | TRBD2 | TRBV5-1 | TGCGCCAGCAGCTTGGCTAGCGGGGGGACCTACGAGCAGTACTTC | CASSLASGGTYEQYF
TRBJ2-1 | once | - | TRBV18 | TGTGCCAGCTCGCTATCAGGGGTCTCCTACAATGAGCAGTTCTTC | CASSLSGVSYNEQFF
TRBJ1-1 | once | - | TRBV6-5 | TGTGCCAGCAGCCGGGACACAACTGAAGCTTTCTTT | CASSRDTTEAFF
TRBJ2-3 | - | - | TRBV5-8 | TGTGCCAGCAGCTTCGGTGAGACAGATACGCAGTATTTT | CASSFGETDTQYF
TRBJ1-5 | - | TRBD1 | TRBV2 | TGTGCCAGCAGTCCGGGACAGGGGGGTCAGCCCCAGCATTTT | CASSPGQGGQPQHF
TRBJ1-6 | - | TRBD1 | TRBV30 | TGTGCCAGCCACAGGGGCTGGGATAATTCACCCCTCCACTTT | CASHRGWDNSPLHF
TRBJ2-7 | - | TRBD1 | TRBV3-1/TRBV3-2 | TGTGCCAGCAGCCCATACACAGGGGGCTACGAGCAGTACTTC | CASSPYTGGYEQYF
TRBJ2-6 | - | - | TRBV19 | TGTGCCAGTAGTATCTCGAAGCTTGGGGCCAACGTCCTGACTTTC | CASSISKLGANVLTF
TRBJ2-1 | - | TRBD1 | TRBV12-3/TRBV12-4 | TGTGCCTCAACACAGGGGTACAATGAGCAGTTCTTC | CASTQGYNEQFF
TRBJ2-3 | - | - | TRBV9 | TGTGCCAGCAGCGTCGGGGGGCACCCCACAGATACGCAGTATTTT | CASSVGGHPTDTQYF
TRBJ2-1 | - | - | TRBV10-3 | TGTGCCATCAGTGAGGAGGGCGGGGGCCACTCCTACAATGAGCAGTTCTTC | CAISEEGGGHSYNEQFF
TRBJ1-6 | - | - | TRBV7-8 | TGTGCCAGCAGCCAGGCCGTGGGGGCTTCACCCCTCCACTTT | CASSQAVGASPLHF
TRBJ2-1 | - | TRBD2 | TRBV7-2 | TGTGCCAGCAGCTTAGACACGGGGGGACTATCGGATGAGCAGTTCTTC | CASSLDTGGLSDEQFF